This passage covers 25 T cell receptor beta chains from one sample sequenced in a study of blood T cells in healthy people across ages. Next came a second PCR, run for about 6 to 11 cycles, which used a sample-barcoded 5' primer along with a J-beta primer mix. TCRdb itself ran the 5' RACE reads through MiXCR, one entry per CDR3 protein. The sample yields 850,000 to 1,300,000 distinct CDR3 sequences, 40% to 55% seen once. Sequenced input: blood. The source is a woman in her sixties in good health.

Details on this clonotype: One end of the junction varies from germline; a read error may be responsible. The V call is TRBV2, the J call TRBJ2-7; TRBD2 aligns across 8 bases. CDR3 length equals 14 residues. CDR1 SNHLY and CDR2 FYNNEI come from the germline V gene. The DNA of the CDR3 is TGCGCCAGCAGGGGTTCTAGCGGGCAATACGAGCAGTACTTC. This translates into CASRGSSGQYEQYF.

At least ten counts were recorded for this clonotype. V is TRBV30 and J is TRBJ1-2, with D perhaps TRBD1 (5 bases). The CDR3 sequence is 11 residues long. Germline assignment: CDR1 GTSNPN and CDR2 SVGIG (reference sequence). Deletions cut 6 bases from V and 7 bases from J, with 12 bases between. CDR3 loop: CACVLRGGYTF. CDR3 nucleotides: TGTGCCTGTGTACTGAGGGGTGGCTACACCTTC.

The chain joins TRBV11-2 to TRBJ1-1, with D possibly TRBD1 on 5 matching bases. V was cut by 8 bases and J by 0 bases, with 13 bases left in between. This CDR3 spans 14 amino acids. Germline CDR1 and CDR2: SGHAT and FQNNGV. The chain's CDR3 is CASRRDSLNTEAFF. Here the CDR3 DNA reads TGTGCCAGCCGGCGGGACTCCTTGAACACTGAAGCTTTCTTT.

V is TRBV25-1 and J is TRBJ2-7; TRBD1 matches 7 bases. CDR1 is MGHDK and CDR2 is SYGVNS in the germline V gene. Losses at the gene ends were 1 base for V and 1 base for J; bases not matched to a gene: 1. The CDR3 runs 14 residues. The CDR3 nucleotides are TGTGCCAGCAGTGAATCCAGGGGGTCCTACGAGCAGTACTTC. Translating gives CASSESRGSYEQYF.

The chain employs TRBV20-1 and TRBJ1-2; TRBD1 matches 7 bases. V gave up 4 bases and J gave up 1 base; unmatched junction bases: 9. CDR1 DFQATT and CDR2 SNEGSKA come from the germline V gene (reference sequence). The CDR3 sequence is 15 residues long. The CDR3 bases are TGCAGTGCTACCTCCCGGGACAGTGTTAACTATGGCTACACCTTC. Translating it yields CSATSRDSVNYGYTF.

The gene calls are TRBV3-1 and TRBJ2-5, with D tentatively TRBD2 (6 bases). The CDR3 covers 11 residues. V lost 4 bases and J lost 11, with 11 bases in between. Germline lookup yields CDR1 LGHDT and CDR2 YNNKEL (reference sequence). This CDR3 reads CASSRRLEQYF. CDR3 bases: TGTGCCAGCAGCCGTCGACTAGAGCAGTACTTC.

The gene calls are TRBV5-6 and TRBJ1-1; 7 nucleotides line up with TRBD1. Germline assignment: CDR1 SGHDT and CDR2 YYEEEE. Trimming at V came to 1 base and at J to 3 bases, leaving 9 bases not matched to a gene. The CDR3 extends over 16 amino acids. CDR3 in amino acids: CASSLLGGAKDTEAFF. The CDR3 DNA reads as TGTGCCAGCAGCTTGTTAGGGGGCGCGAAGGACACTGAAGCTTTCTTT. Full variable domain (missing parts from reference TRBV5-6 and TRBJ1-1): DAGVTQSPTHLIKTRGQQVTLRCSPKSGHDTVSWYQQALGQGPQFIFQYYEEEERQRGNFPDRFSGHQFPNYSSELNVNALLLGDSALYLCASSLLGGAKDTEAFFGQGTRLTVV.

This clonotype was observed a few times. The rearrangement links TRBV7-2 to TRBJ2-3; 8 bases line up with TRBD2. Trimming took 0 bases from V and 3 from J; bases not matched to a gene: 5. Germline V CDR1 and CDR2: SGHTA, FQGNSA. The CDR3 runs 16 residues. The CDR3 DNA reads TGTGCCAGCAGCTTAGCAGCGGGAGATGTGACAGATACGCAGTATTTT. It codes for CASSLAAGDVTDTQYF. Using reference TRBV7-2 and TRBJ2-3 for the parts outside the CDR3, the full variable domain is GAGVSQSPSNKVTEKGKDVELRCDPISGHTALYWYRQSLGQGLEFLIYFQGNSAPDKSGLPSDRFSAERTGGSVSTLTIQRTQQEDSAVYLCASSLAAGDVTDTQYFGPGTRLTVL.

V gene TRBV20-1 combines with J gene TRBJ2-7; 8 bases map to TRBD2. The CDR3 totals 13 residues. V dropped 3 bases and J dropped 7; count of bases not matched to a gene: 8. Germline-derived CDR1 and CDR2 are DFQATT and SNEGSKA (reference sequence). The CDR3 reads CSASRSGSHEQYF. The CDR3 coding sequence is TGCAGTGCTAGCCGAAGCGGGAGTCATGAGCAGTACTTC.

This chain connects TRBV7-6 to TRBJ1-2, with D uncertain. CDR1 SGHVS and CDR2 FNYEAQ come from the germline V gene. The CDR3 covers 14 residues. V was shortened by 1 base and J by 4 bases, with 10 bases between the two germline ends. The CDR3 is CASSLEADLYGYTF. The CDR3 bases are TGTGCCAGCAGCTTAGAGGCAGACCTCTATGGCTACACCTTC. The full variable domain, in which reference TRBV7-6 and TRBJ1-2 provide the parts outside the CDR3, is GAGVSQSPRYKVTKRGQDVALRCDPISGHVSLYWYRQALGQGPEFLTYFNYEAQQDKSGLPNDRFSAERPEGSISTLTIQRTEQRDSAMYRCASSLEADLYGYTFGSGTRLTVV.

The chain carries TRBV27 and TRBJ1-2, with D perhaps TRBD1 (6 bases). Germline-derived CDR1 and CDR2 are MNHEY and SMNVEV (reference sequence). The ends were cut back, 0 bases at V and 7 bases at J, with 12 bases in the middle. This CDR3 contains 14 residues. The CDR3 region is CASSLSSQGTGYTF. The CDR3 nucleotides read TGTGCCAGCAGTTTATCGTCACAGGGTACTGGCTACACCTTC.

This chain connects TRBV9 to TRBJ2-1, with 8 nucleotides matching TRBD2. The CDR3 is 17 residues long. Unmatched junction bases numbered 10, after V lost 0 bases and J lost 5 bases. Germline-derived CDR1 and CDR2 are SGDLS and YYNGEE. This CDR3 is CASSVAGGALQDNEQFF. CDR3 sequence (DNA): TGTGCCAGCAGCGTAGCCGGGGGGGCCCTACAAGACAATGAGCAGTTCTTC.

The rearrangement joins TRBV5-1 to TRBJ1-6; D remains unclear. Trimming removed 0 bases at V and 8 bases at J, with 18 bases between. The CDR3 sequence is 17 residues long. Germline loops: CDR1 SGHRS, CDR2 YFSETQ. The CDR3 DNA reads as TGCGCCAGCAGCTTGGCCGCGGCACGTCGGAGTGATTCACCCCTCCACTTT. It is translated as CASSLAAARRSDSPLHF.

This clonotype has more than one count but fewer than ten. V is TRBV4-1 and J is TRBJ2-1; TRBD2 matches at 11 bases. Trimming took 2 bases from V and 4 from J; bases not matched to a gene: 4. Germline V lookup: CDR1 MGHRA, CDR2 YSYEKL. The CDR3 spans 16 residues. CDR3 sequence reads: CASSQTGTSGYNEQFF. The CDR3 nucleotides read TGCGCCAGCAGCCAAACCGGGACTAGCGGTTACAATGAGCAGTTCTTC.

The chain has TRBV9 and TRBJ2-1, with a weak D call TRBD2 (6 bases). The CDR3 runs to 16 residues. V lost 3 bases to trimming and J lost 0 bases, with 13 bases between them. The germline gives CDR1 SGDLS, CDR2 YYNGEE. The CDR3 protein is CASSASVESSYNEQFF. The CDR3 DNA sequence: TGTGCCAGCAGCGCTAGCGTAGAGAGCTCCTACAATGAGCAGTTCTTC.

V gene TRBV2 combines with J gene TRBJ2-5; 11 positions agree with TRBD2. Germline CDR1 SNHLY, CDR2 FYNNEI. The CDR3 length is 15 residues. J was trimmed by 2 bases and V by 6 bases; bases with no gene match: 5. The CDR3 spells CASRLRLAGQETQYF. The CDR3 DNA sequence: TGTGCCAGCAGGCTTAGACTAGCGGGGCAAGAGACCCAGTACTTC.

This clonotype was seen many times. This chain uses TRBV7-9 with TRBJ2-1; 8 positions agree with TRBD2. The CDR3 covers 14 residues. After removal of 4 bases from V and 4 bases from J, the junction contained 3 bases not matched to a gene. In germline, CDR1 is SEHNR, CDR2 FQNEAQ (reference sequence). CDR3 nucleotides: TGTGCCAGCAGCTCTAGCGGGTTATACAATGAGCAGTTCTTC. Amino acids: CASSSSGLYNEQFF.

The table lists this clonotype with a few counts. At one end, the junction sequence differs from germline, possibly due to a read error. This chain uses TRBV11-3 with TRBJ2-1; possibly TRBD1 or TRBD2 for D (6 bases each). Per germline, CDR1 SGHNT and CDR2 YENEEA. This CDR3 has 16 amino acids. This CDR3 reads CASSQPGRGAFNGQFF. The CDR3 DNA reads as TGTGCCAGCAGCCAACCCGGAAGGGGGGCTTTCAATGGGCAGTTCTTC.

As regards this clonotype: This may stem from a read error, because a much larger clone lies one nucleotide away. This rearrangement joins TRBV30 to TRBJ2-7; a possible D gene is TRBD1 (5 bases). CDR3 length: 13 residues. V dropped 2 bases and J dropped 3 bases, with 11 bases sitting between them. The V gene's germline CDR1 is GTSNPN and CDR2 SVGIG (reference sequence). The CDR3 coding sequence is TGTGCCTGGAGTTGGGGCAGATACTACGAGCAGTACTTC. It is translated as CAWSWGRYYEQYF.

The J gene is TRBJ2-7, the V gene TRBV21-1; the table calls TRBD1, which could not be checked here. TRBV21-1 has pseudogene status. This CDR3 has 16 amino acids. The CDR3 bases are TGTGCCAGCAGCAGATCTTACAGGGGGGCCCCCTACGAGCAGTACTTC. Protein sequence: CASSRSYRGAPYEQYF.

The V and J genes are TRBV10-1 and TRBJ2-3, with TRBD2 matching over 7 bases. CDR3 length: 19 amino acids. V dropped 10 bases and J dropped 3; count of bases not matched to a gene: 25. CDR1 WNHNN and CDR2 SYGVQD come from the germline V gene (reference sequence). CDR3 protein: CAKIPGRRENGEFTDTQYF. The CDR3 region has the DNA TGCGCCAAAATCCCAGGCCGGCGGGAGAATGGCGAGTTTACAGATACGCAGTATTTT.

The chain combines TRBV6-7 with TRBJ2-7; D tentatively fits TRBD1 or TRBD2 (5 bases each). TRBV6-7 is reported as an ORF; its role is uncertain. The CDR3 length is 16 residues. V gave up 6 bases and J gave up 2 bases, with 20 bases separating them. The CDR3 is CASSQQESGTAYEQYF. The CDR3 coding sequence is TGTGCCAGCAGCCAGCAGGAATCCGGGACCGCCTACGAGCAGTACTTC.

This clonotype was observed at least ten times. The V gene is TRBV13, the J gene TRBJ2-7; D gene uncertain. The germline CDR1 and CDR2 sequences are PRHDT and FYEKMQ (reference sequence). V shed 3 bases and J shed 6 bases, with 9 bases lying between them. The length of the CDR3 is 12 residues. The CDR3 DNA reads as TGTGCCAGCAGCTTCCGTCCACTCGAGCAGTACTTC. Amino acid sequence: CASSFRPLEQYF.

This CDR3 is CASSWGGTEYNEQFF. CDR3 nucleotides: TGCGCCAGCAGCTGGGGGGGGACAGAGTACAATGAGCAGTTCTTC. The J gene is TRBJ2-1, the V gene TRBV5-1; D could derive from TRBD1 or TRBD2 (7 bases each). V lost 3 bases and J 4 bases, leaving 14 bases between the germline ends. The CDR3 has 15 amino acids. The germline CDR1 and CDR2 sequences are SGHRS and YFSETQ.

This chain links TRBV30 with TRBJ2-1, with D perhaps being TRBD1 or TRBD2 (5 bases each). The CDR3 spans 13 residues. CDR1 and CDR2 (germline): GTSNPN, SVGIG (reference sequence). Trimming removed 7 bases from V and 7 bases from J, with 17 bases in between. CDR3 residues: CASTGPGGNEQFF. DNA of the CDR3: TGTGCCTCTACGGGGCCAGGCGGGAATGAGCAGTTCTTC.